This TCR beta chain was identified during a study of T-cell reconstitution after alpha-beta-depleted transplantation in children. V lost 0 bases, J lost 3 bases, and 15 bases lay in between. This CDR3 is 15 amino acids long. The germline CDR1 and CDR2 sequences are DFQATT and SNEGSKA (reference sequence). Molecular barcoding with unique molecular identifiers was used for the TCRbeta library. TCRdb redid the calling of the PCR reads with MiXCR, one entry per CDR3 protein. The sample has some 390,000 distinct CDR3 sequences, about a fifth seen once; the top ten hold less than 4.5%. This receptor was identified in a human donor who donated a stem cell graft to a child with acute myeloid leukemia. The V call is TRBV20-1, the J call TRBJ2-7; tentatively, D is TRBD1 (6 bases). This sample comprised PBMCs from the stem cell graft donor, obtained from the stem cell graft. The CDR3 loop is CSAREGAGLGYEQYF. CDR3 nucleotides: TGCAGTGCTAGAGAGGGGGCCGGCCTGGGCTACGAGCAGTACTTC.